The rows below give T cell receptor beta chains drawn from one sample of a study of blood T cell repertoires in COVID-19. This table comes from immunoSEQ multiplex PCR, and its TCRdb copy is limited to in-frame clones, with some not included. Altogether tens of thousands of clones are present, roughly 87% being singletons, with the ten largest covering just under 9%. The sample comprised peripheral blood. These receptors all stem from a human donor with active COVID-19. The donor label of this sample is uncertain. Both conserved end residues are part of each CDR3. The D gene is left open where the match is weak. Clone size, where shown, is once, few, many, or a class for clones that have expanded.

>TRBJ2-3|TRBV7-2|NA|NA
TGTGCCAGCAGCTTAGCATGGCCTCCTACAGATACGCAGTATTTT
CASSLAWPPTDTQYF
>TRBJ2-1|TRBV2|NA|NA
TGTGCCACGGGGGACGGGTTAGGGTACGAGCAGTTCTTC
CATGDGLGYEQFF
>TRBJ1-1|TRBV7-9|NA|NA
TGTGCCAGCAGCAACCCGGGGGGGGGCAGGGAAGCTTTCTTT
CASSNPGGGREAFF
>TRBJ2-3|TRBV5-6|NA|TRBD2
TGTGCCAGCAGCTTGGGTAGCGGGAGCACAGATACGCAGTATTTT
CASSLGSGSTDTQYF
>TRBJ2-5|TRBV15|NA|TRBD1
TGTGCCACCAGTTCAGGGGGCTTTAGTGAGACCCAGTACTTC
CATSSGGFSETQYF
>TRBJ1-1|TRBV28|NA|NA
TGTGCCAGCAGCTCCGGAGAGACAGCCCGGAACACTGAAGCTTTCTTT
CASSSGETARNTEAFF
>TRBJ1-1|TRBV7-9|NA|TRBD1
TGTGCCAGCACCCCAGACGCAGGGGGCACTGAAGCTTTCTTT
CASTPDAGGTEAFF
>TRBJ2-3|TRBV5-1|NA|NA
TGCGCCAGCACCCCGGAGGGAATTCCGGATACGCAGTATTTT
CASTPEGIPDTQYF
>TRBJ1-3|TRBV3-1/TRBV3-2|NA|NA
TGTGCCAGCAGCCAAGGGTATGTGGCAAGCTCTGGAAACACCATATATTTT
CASSQGYVASSGNTIYF
>TRBJ2-1|TRBV19|NA|TRBD2
TGTGCCAGTAGTATAGATCGGGCTAGCGGGCGGCCGAGCTCCTACAATGAGCAGTTCTTC
CASSIDRASGRPSSYNEQFF
>TRBJ2-5|TRBV3-1/TRBV3-2|NA|TRBD2
TGTGCCAGCAGCCCGGGACTAGAGGGAGAGACCCAGTACTTC
CASSPGLEGETQYF
>TRBJ2-2|TRBV13|NA|TRBD1
TGTGCCAGCAGCACGGGACAGGGAAACACCGGGGAGCTGTTTTTT
CASSTGQGNTGELFF
>TRBJ1-1|TRBV7-8|NA|NA
TGTGCCAGCAGCCTAAACCCCGCCCAGGAAGCTTTCTTT
CASSLNPAQEAFF
>TRBJ2-7|TRBV6-7|NA|TRBD1
TGTGCCAGCAGTTCCACGGACAGGGGAGTATTGCGTTCTAGGTACGAGCAGTACTTC
CASSSTDRGVLRSRYEQYF
>TRBJ2-2|TRBV7-9|NA|NA
TGTGCCAGCAGTTCTTTAGGCGGGCGGATCGGGGAGCTGTTTTTT
CASSSLGGRIGELFF
>TRBJ2-1|TRBV13|once|NA
TGTGCCAGCAGCATATCAGGGTTTATTGGCTACAATGAGCAGTTCTTC
CASSISGFIGYNEQFF
>TRBJ2-2|TRBV19|NA|TRBD2
TGTGCCAGTAGTATAACTAGCGGGAGGGCTAATGCCGGGGAGCTGTTTTTT
CASSITSGRANAGELFF
>TRBJ2-3|TRBV2|NA|TRBD2
TGTGCCAGCAGCCCGACTAGCGGGAGCACAGATACGCAGTATTTT
CASSPTSGSTDTQYF
>TRBJ1-1|TRBV6-5|once|TRBD1
TGTGCCAGCAGTCACCGGGACAGGTTCGAAGCTTTCTTT
CASSHRDRFEAFF
>TRBJ2-3|TRBV2|NA|NA
TGTGCCAGCAGTGCCCTAGCGAGCACAGATACGCAGTATTTT
CASSALASTDTQYF
>TRBJ2-3|TRBV5-1|NA|TRBD1
TGCGCCAGCAGATTACAGGGGGGAGGCACAGATACGCAGTATTTT
CASRLQGGGTDTQYF
>TRBJ2-7|TRBV6-1|NA|NA
TGTGCCAGCAGTGAGCCAGGCTACGAGCAGTACTTC
CASSEPGYEQYF
>TRBJ2-7|TRBV19|NA|NA
TGTGCCAGTAGTACCCGCGGAGCAGTTTCCTACGAGCAGTACTTC
CASSTRGAVSYEQYF